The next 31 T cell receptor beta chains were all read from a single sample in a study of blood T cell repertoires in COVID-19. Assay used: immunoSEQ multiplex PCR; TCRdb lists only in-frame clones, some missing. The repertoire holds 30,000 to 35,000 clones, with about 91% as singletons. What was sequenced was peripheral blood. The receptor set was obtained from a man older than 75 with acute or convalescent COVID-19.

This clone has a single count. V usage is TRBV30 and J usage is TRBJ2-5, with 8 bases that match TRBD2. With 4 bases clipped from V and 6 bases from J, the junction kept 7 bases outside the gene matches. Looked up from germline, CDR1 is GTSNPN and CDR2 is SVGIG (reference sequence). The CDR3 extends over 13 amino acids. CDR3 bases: TGTGCCTGGATGAGGAGCGGGAGCAAGACCCAGTACTTC. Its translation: CAWMRSGSKTQYF. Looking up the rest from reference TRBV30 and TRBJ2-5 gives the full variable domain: SQTIHQWPATLVQPVGSPLSLECTVEGTSNPNLYWYRQAAGRGLQLLFYSVGIGQISSEVPQNLSASRPQDRQFILSSKKLLLSDSGFYLCAWMRSGSKTQYFGPGTRLLVL.

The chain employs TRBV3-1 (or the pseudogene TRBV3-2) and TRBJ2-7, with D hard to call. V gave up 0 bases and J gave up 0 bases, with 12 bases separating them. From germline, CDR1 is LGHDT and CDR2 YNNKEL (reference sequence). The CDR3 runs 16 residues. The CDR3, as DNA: TGTGCCAGCAGCCAAGATCTTGAGAGTAGCTCCTACGAGCAGTACTTC. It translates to CASSQDLESSSYEQYF.

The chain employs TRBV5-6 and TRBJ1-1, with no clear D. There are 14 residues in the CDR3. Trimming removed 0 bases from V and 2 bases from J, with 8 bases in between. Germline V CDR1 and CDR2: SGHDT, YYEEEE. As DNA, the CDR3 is TGTGCCAGCAGCTTGGGTCTTCTCAACACTGAAGCTTTCTTT. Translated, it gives CASSLGLLNTEAFF.

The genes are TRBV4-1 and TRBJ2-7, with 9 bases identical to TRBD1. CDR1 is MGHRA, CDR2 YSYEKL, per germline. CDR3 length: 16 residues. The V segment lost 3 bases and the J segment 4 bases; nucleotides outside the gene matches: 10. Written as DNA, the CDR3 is TGCGCCAGCAGCCAGCTATCAGGGGACAGGGTGTACGAGCAGTACTTC. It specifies CASSQLSGDRVYEQYF.

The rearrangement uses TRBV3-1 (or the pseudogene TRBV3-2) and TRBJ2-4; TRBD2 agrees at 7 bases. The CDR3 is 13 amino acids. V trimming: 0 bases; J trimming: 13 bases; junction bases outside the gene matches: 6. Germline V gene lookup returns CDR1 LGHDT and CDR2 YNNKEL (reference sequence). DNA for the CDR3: TGTGCCAGCAGCCAAGATAAGGGAGGGCGCCAGTACTTC. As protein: CASSQDKGGRQYF.

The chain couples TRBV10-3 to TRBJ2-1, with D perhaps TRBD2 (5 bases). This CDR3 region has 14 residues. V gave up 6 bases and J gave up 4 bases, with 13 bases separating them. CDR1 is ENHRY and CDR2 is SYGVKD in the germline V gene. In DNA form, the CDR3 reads TGTGCCATCAGACAAGAGAGGAGGTACAATGAGCAGTTCTTC. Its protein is CAIRQERRYNEQFF.

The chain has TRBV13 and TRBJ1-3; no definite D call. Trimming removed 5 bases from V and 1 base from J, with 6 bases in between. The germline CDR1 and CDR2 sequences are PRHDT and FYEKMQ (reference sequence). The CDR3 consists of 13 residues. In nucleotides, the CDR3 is TGTGCCAGCAGCCTCCTATCTGGAAACACCATATATTTT. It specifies CASSLLSGNTIYF. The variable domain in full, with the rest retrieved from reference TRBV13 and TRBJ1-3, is AAGVIQSPRHLIKEKRETATLKCYPIPRHDTVYWYQQGPGQDPQFLISFYEKMQSDKGSIPDRFSAQQFSDYHSELNMSSLELGDSALYFCASSLLSGNTIYFGEGSWLTVV.

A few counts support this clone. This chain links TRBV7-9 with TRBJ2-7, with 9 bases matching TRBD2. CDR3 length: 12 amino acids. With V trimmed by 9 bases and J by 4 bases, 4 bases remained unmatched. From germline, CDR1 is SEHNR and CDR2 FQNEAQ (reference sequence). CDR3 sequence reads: CASGGRGYEQYF. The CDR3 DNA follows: TGTGCCAGTGGCGGGAGGGGTTACGAGCAGTACTTC.

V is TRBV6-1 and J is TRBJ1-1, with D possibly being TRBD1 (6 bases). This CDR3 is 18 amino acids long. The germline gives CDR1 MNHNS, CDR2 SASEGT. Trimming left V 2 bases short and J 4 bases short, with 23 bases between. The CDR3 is CASSEPGGAGEGTTEAFF. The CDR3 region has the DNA TGTGCCAGCAGTGAACCCGGCGGGGCAGGGGAGGGGACCACTGAAGCTTTCTTT.

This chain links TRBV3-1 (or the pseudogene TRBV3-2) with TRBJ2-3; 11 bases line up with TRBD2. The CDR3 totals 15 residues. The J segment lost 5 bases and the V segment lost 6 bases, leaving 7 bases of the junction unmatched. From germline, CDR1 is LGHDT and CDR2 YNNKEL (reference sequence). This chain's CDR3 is CASRQTSGRRDTQYF. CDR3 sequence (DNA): TGTGCCAGCAGGCAAACTAGCGGGAGACGAGATACGCAGTATTTT.

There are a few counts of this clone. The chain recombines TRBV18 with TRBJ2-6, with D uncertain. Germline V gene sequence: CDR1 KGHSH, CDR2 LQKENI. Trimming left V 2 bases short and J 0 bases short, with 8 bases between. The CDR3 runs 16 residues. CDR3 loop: CASSPAGYSGANVLTF. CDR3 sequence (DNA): TGTGCCAGCTCACCAGCAGGATACTCTGGGGCCAACGTCCTGACTTTC.

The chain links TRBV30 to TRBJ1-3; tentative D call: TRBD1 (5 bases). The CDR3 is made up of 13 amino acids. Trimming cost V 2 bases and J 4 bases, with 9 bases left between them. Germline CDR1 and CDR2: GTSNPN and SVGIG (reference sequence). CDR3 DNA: TGTGCCTGGAGTCGGGGGACGGGAAACACCATATATTTT. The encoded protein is CAWSRGTGNTIYF.

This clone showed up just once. CDR3 DNA sequence: TGCGCCAGCAGCCAAGTTGGGAGGGCCCTGAACACTGAAGCTTTCTTT. Its translation: CASSQVGRALNTEAFF. The chain joins TRBV4-1 to TRBJ1-1; D unclear. This CDR3 has 16 residues. The germline gives CDR1 MGHRA, CDR2 YSYEKL. The V end was cut by 1 base, the J end by 0 bases, with 12 bases between.

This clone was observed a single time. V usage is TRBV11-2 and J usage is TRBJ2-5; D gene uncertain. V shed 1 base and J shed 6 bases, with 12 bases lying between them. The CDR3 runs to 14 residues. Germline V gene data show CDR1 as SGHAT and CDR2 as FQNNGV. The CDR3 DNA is TGTGCCAGCAGCTTAGGGCTGCATCAACAGACCCAGTACTTC. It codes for CASSLGLHQQTQYF.

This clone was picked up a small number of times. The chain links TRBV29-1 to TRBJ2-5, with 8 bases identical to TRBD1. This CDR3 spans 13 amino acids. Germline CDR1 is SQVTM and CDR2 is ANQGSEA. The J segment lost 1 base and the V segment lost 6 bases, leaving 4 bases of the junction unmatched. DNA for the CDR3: TGCAGCGTGGGGGACAGGTTCCAAGAGACCCAGTACTTC. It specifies CSVGDRFQETQYF. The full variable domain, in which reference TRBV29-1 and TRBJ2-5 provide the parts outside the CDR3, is SAVISQKPSRDICQRGTSLTIQCQVDSQVTMMFWYRQQPGQSLTLIATANQGSEATYESGFVIDKFPISRPNLTFSTLTVSNMSPEDSSIYLCSVGDRFQETQYFGPGTRLLVL.

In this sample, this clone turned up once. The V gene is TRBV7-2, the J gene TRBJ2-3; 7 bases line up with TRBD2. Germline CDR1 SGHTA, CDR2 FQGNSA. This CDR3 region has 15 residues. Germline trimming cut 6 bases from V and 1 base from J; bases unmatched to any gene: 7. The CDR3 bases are TGTGCCAGCAGTGAACGGGAGGCCGGCACAGATACGCAGTATTTT. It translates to CASSEREAGTDTQYF.

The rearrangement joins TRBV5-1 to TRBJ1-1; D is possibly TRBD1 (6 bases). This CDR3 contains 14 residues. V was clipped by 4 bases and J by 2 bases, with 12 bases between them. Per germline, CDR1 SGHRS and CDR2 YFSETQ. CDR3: CASSQTQGNTEAFF. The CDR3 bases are TGCGCCAGCAGCCAAACACAGGGTAACACTGAAGCTTTCTTT.

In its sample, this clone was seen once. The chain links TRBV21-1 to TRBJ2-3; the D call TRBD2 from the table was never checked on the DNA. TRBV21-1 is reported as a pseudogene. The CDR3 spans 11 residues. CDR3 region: CANRGADTQYF. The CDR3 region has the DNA TGTGCCAACCGGGGAGCAGATACGCAGTATTTT.

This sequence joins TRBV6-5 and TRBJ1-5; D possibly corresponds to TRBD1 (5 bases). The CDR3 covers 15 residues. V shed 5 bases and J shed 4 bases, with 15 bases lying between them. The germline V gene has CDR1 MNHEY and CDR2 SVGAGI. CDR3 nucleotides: TGTGCCAGCAGTCGCGGAACCGGGGGGAATCAGCCCCAGCATTTT. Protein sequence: CASSRGTGGNQPQHF.

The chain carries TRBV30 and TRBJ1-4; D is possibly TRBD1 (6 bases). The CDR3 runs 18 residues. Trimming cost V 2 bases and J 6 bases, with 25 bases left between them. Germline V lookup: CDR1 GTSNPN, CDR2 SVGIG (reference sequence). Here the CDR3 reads CAWSPTGRQAQRDEKLFF. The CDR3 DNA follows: TGTGCCTGGAGTCCCACCGGCCGACAGGCACAGAGGGATGAAAAACTGTTTTTT.

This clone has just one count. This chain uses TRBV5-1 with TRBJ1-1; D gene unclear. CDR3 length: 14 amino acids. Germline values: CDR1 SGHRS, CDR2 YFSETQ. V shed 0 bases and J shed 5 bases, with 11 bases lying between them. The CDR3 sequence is CASSLGVGGTEAFF. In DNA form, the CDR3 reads TGCGCCAGCAGCTTGGGTGTGGGAGGTACTGAAGCTTTCTTT.

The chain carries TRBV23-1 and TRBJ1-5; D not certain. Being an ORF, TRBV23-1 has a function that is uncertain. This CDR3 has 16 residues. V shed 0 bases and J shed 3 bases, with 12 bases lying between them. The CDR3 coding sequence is TGCGCCAGCAGTCAATCTAGCCGAAGGATCAATCAGCCCCAGCATTTT. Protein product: CASSQSSRRINQPQHF.

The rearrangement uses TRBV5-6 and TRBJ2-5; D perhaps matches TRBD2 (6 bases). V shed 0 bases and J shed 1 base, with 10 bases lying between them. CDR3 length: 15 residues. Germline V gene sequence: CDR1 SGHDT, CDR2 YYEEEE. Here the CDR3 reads CASSLGTTSQETQYF. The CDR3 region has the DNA TGTGCCAGCAGCTTGGGGACTACAAGCCAAGAGACCCAGTACTTC.

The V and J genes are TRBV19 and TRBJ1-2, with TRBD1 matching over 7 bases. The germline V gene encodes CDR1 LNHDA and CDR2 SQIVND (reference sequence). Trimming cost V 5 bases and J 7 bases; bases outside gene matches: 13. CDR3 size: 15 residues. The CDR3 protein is CASSLTLQGSGGYTF. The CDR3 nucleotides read TGTGCCAGTAGTCTTACTCTACAGGGGAGTGGTGGCTACACCTTC.

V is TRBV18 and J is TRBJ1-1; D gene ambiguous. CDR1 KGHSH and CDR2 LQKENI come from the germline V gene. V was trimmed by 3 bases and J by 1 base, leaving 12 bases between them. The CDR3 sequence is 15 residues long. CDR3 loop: CASSPSTAENTEAFF. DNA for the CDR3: TGTGCCAGCTCACCTTCGACGGCGGAGAACACTGAAGCTTTCTTT.

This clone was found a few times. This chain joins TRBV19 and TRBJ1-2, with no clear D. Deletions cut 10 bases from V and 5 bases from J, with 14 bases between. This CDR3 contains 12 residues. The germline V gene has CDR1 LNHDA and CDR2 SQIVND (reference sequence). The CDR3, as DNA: TGTGCCACTTTGACTGTATTGTATGGCTACACCTTC. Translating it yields CATLTVLYGYTF.

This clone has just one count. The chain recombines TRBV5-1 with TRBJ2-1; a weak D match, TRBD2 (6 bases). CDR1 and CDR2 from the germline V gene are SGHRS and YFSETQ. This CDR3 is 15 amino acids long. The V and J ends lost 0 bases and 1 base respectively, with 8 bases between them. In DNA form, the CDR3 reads TGCGCCAGCAGCTTGGTCGGGACTTCCTACAATGAGCAGTTCTTC. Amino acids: CASSLVGTSYNEQFF.

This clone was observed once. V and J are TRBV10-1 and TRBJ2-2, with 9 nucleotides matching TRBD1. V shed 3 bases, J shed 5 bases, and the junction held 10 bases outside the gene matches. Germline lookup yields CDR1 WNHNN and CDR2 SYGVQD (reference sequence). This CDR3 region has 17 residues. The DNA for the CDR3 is TGCGCCAGCAGTGAAACTACAGGGGGCCTGCGGACCGGGGAGCTGTTTTTT. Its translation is CASSETTGGLRTGELFF.

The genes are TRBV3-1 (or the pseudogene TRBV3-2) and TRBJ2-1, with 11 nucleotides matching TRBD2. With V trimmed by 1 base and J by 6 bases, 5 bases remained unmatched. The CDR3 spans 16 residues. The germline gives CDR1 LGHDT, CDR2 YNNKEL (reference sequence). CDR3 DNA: TGTGCCAGCAGCCAAGTTAGCGGGAGGGGTGGCAATGAGCAGTTCTTC. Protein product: CASSQVSGRGGNEQFF.

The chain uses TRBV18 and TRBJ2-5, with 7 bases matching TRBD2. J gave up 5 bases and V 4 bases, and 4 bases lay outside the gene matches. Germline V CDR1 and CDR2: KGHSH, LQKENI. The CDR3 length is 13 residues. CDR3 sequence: CASSLRGDETQYF. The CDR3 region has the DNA TGTGCCAGCTCACTACGGGGGGACGAGACCCAGTACTTC.

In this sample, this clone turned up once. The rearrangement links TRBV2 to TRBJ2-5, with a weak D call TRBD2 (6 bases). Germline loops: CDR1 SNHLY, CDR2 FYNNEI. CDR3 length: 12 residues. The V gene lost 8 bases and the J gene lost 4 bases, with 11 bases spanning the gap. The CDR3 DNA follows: TGTGCCAGCCGGGACTCCGGAGAGACCCAGTACTTC. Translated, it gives CASRDSGETQYF.